This is a list of T cell receptor beta chains from one sample in a study of T-cell memory formation after mild COVID-19. From the 5' RACE reads, TCRdb called clonotypes with MiXCR, one entry per CDR3 protein. The top ten clones hold around 3.9% of a sample with about 180,000 distinct CDR3 sequences, about 18% of them seen once. Material for sequencing was PBMCs or a T cell subset sorted from them (not recorded which). The receptors stem from a young man who had mild COVID-19 (a few samples of this study predate the infection). Cell type and time point are not known. The CDR3 runs from the conserved cysteine through the conserved F or W. The order of the fields is D gene, V gene, J gene, clone size, CDR3 protein, CDR3 DNA. The D gene is left open where the match is weak. The listing skips clone size in some rows; elsewhere it reads once, few, many or a size class.

>.|TRBV7-3|TRBJ2-3|.
CASSRGMLADTQYF
TGTGCCAGCAGCCGGGGGATGCTCGCAGATACGCAGTATTTT
>TRBD1|TRBV6-5|TRBJ1-1|few
CASSSQTRGQGAEAFF
TGTGCCAGCAGTTCGCAGACGAGGGGACAGGGGGCTGAAGCTTTCTTT
>.|TRBV5-1|TRBJ1-2|few
CASREGQYGYTF
TGCGCCAGCCGAGAGGGGCAATATGGCTACACCTTC
>TRBD1|TRBV6-5|TRBJ2-4|.
CASRPTPGTGLAKNIQYF
TGTGCCAGCAGGCCCACACCCGGGACAGGGCTAGCCAAAAACATTCAGTACTTC
>TRBD1|TRBV6-5|TRBJ1-3|few
CASRGQGASNGNTIYF
TGTGCCAGCAGAGGACAGGGGGCTTCTAATGGAAACACCATATATTTT
>TRBD1|TRBV6-5|TRBJ1-5|few
CASSSSGGSNQPQHF
TGTGCCAGCAGTTCATCAGGGGGATCCAATCAGCCCCAGCATTTT
>TRBD2|TRBV11-2|TRBJ2-1|few
CASSPLAGPYNEQFF
TGTGCCAGCAGCCCGCTAGCGGGGCCTTACAATGAGCAGTTCTTC
>.|TRBV7-2|TRBJ1-2|few
CASTQDGLYGYTF
TGTGCCAGCACCCAGGACGGCCTCTATGGCTACACCTTC
>.|TRBV10-1|TRBJ2-1|.
CASSEAGRFNEQFF
TGCGCCAGCAGTGAGGCGGGGCGGTTCAATGAGCAGTTCTTC
>.|TRBV19|TRBJ1-5|.
CATDDDYSNQPQHF
TGTGCCACCGACGATGATTATAGCAATCAGCCCCAGCATTTT
>TRBD1|TRBV18|TRBJ2-7|.
CASSPGTGTPQGQYF
TGTGCCAGCTCACCTGGGACAGGGACACCTCAGGGGCAGTACTTC
>.|TRBV7-9|TRBJ2-4|.
CASSLGGLTKNIQYF
TGTGCCAGCAGCTTAGGAGGATTAACCAAAAACATTCAGTACTTC
>TRBD1|TRBV29-1|TRBJ1-1|.
CSVGDRGNTEAFF
TGCAGCGTTGGAGACAGGGGAAACACTGAAGCTTTCTTT
>.|TRBV2|TRBJ2-7|.
CASSEGGGEQYF
TGTGCCAGCAGTGAAGGGGGCGGCGAGCAGTACTTC
>.|TRBV7-9|TRBJ1-6|.
CASSRADNSPLHF
TGTGCCAGCAGCCGAGCAGACAATTCACCCCTCCACTTT
>.|TRBV7-3|TRBJ1-5|.
CASSLFYRASNQPQHF
TGTGCCAGCAGCTTATTTTACAGGGCTAGCAATCAGCCCCAGCATTTT
>.|TRBV7-2|TRBJ1-1|.
CASSGGVRTEAFF
TGTGCCAGCAGCGGCGGGGTCCGGACTGAAGCTTTCTTT
>TRBD1|TRBV5-5|TRBJ2-1|.
CASSLDGLGQGGEFF
TGTGCCAGCAGCTTGGACGGTTTGGGACAGGGCGGTGAATTCTTC
>.|TRBV12-5|TRBJ2-5|.
CASGLTAQETQYF
TGTGCTAGTGGCCTAACAGCCCAAGAGACCCAGTACTTC
>TRBD1|TRBV7-2|TRBJ1-2|.
CASSFTGGNYGYTF
TGTGCCAGCAGCTTTACAGGGGGGAACTATGGCTACACCTTC
>.|TRBV5-1|TRBJ2-5|.
CASSQPQETQYF
TGCGCCAGCAGCCAACCCCAGGAGACCCAGTACTTC
>.|TRBV7-9|TRBJ2-6|few
CASSLGWGNVLTF
TGTGCCAGCAGCTTAGGCTGGGGCAACGTCCTGACTTTC
>.|TRBV7-9|TRBJ2-1|.
CASAGVAEYNEQFF
TGTGCCAGCGCAGGGGTAGCGGAGTACAATGAGCAGTTCTTC
>.|TRBV5-1|TRBJ2-2|.
CASSPPLANTGELFF
TGCGCCAGCAGCCCGCCGCTCGCGAACACCGGGGAGCTGTTTTTT
>.|TRBV2|TRBJ2-2|many
CASSEMTASVGNGELFF
TGTGCCAGCAGTGAGATGACAGCCTCGGTAGGAAACGGGGAGCTGTTTTTT
>TRBD1|TRBV6-1|TRBJ1-5|.
CASRTGSDQPQHF
TGTGCCAGCAGGACAGGGTCCGATCAGCCCCAGCATTTT
>.|TRBV7-2|TRBJ1-2|.
CASSLFRGEDYGYTF
TGTGCCAGCAGCTTATTCCGGGGTGAGGACTATGGCTACACCTTC
>.|TRBV3-1|TRBJ2-6|.
CASAASGANVLTF
TGTGCCAGCGCGGCCTCTGGGGCCAACGTCCTGACTTTC
>TRBD1|TRBV7-3|TRBJ2-7|few
CASKPGTGNDEQYF
TGTGCCAGCAAACCCGGGACAGGGAATGACGAGCAGTACTTC
>.|TRBV3-1|TRBJ1-2|few
CASSQGMDGGPYGYTF
TGTGCCAGCAGCCAAGGGATGGACGGGGGTCCCTATGGCTACACCTTC
>TRBD1|TRBV10-3|TRBJ2-1|.
CAIADRDVHNEQFF
TGTGCCATAGCAGACAGGGACGTGCACAATGAGCAGTTCTTC
>.|TRBV29-1|TRBJ2-1|.
CSVVGQGSYNEQFF
TGCAGCGTTGTTGGGCAGGGGTCCTACAATGAGCAGTTCTTC
>.|TRBV29-1|TRBJ1-2|.
CSSRERGYGYTF
TGCAGCTCCAGGGAGCGGGGCTATGGCTACACCTTC